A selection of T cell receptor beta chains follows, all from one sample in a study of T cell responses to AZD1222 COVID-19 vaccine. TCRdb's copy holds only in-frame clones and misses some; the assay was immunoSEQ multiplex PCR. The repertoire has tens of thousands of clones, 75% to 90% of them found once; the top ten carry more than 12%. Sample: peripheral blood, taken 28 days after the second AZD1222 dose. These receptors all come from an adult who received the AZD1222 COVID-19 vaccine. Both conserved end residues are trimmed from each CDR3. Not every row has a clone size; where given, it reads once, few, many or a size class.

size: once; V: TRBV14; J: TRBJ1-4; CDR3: ASSRPSGREKLF
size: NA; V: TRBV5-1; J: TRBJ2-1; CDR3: ASRPTSGANNEQF
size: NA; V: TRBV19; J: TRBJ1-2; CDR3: ASRVGGQVNYGYT
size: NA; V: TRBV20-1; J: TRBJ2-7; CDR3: SASPGEQY
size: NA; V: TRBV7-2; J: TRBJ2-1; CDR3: ASSSGGRGIYNEQF
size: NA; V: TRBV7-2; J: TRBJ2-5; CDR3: ASSLTRRETQY
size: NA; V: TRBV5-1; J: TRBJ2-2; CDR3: ASSLSGQGNTGELF
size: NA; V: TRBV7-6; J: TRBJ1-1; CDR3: ASSPRGGTYLEAF
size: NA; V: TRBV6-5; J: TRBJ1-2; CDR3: ASSRPDRVNT
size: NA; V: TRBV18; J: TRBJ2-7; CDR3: ASSRGEGPYEQY
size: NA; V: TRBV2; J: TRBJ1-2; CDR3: ASGSGHDPSNYGYT
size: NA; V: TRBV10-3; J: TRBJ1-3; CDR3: AISEVSGAGALGNTIY
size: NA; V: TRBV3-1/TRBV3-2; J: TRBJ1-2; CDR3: ASSQGAYGYT
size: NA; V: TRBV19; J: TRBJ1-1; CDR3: ASSTPIGTLNTEAF
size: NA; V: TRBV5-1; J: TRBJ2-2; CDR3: ASSFGGNTGELF
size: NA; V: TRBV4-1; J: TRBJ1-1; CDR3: ASSQDRREQAF
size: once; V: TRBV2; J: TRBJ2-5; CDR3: ASRKSRLETQY
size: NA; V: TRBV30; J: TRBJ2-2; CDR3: AWRGASGEARWTGELF
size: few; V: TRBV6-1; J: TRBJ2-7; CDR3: ASSEDLGQGSYEQY
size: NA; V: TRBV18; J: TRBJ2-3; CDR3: ASSPTRGDTQY
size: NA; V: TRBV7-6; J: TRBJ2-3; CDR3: ASSKTQGATDTQY
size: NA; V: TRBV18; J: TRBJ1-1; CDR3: ASSPLGQNTEAF
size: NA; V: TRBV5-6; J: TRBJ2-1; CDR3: ASSLVSGGRHEQF
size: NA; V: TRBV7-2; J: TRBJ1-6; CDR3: ASSLFAGLVSSPLH
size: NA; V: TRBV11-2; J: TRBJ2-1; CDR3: ASSSPVVAGNRYNEQF
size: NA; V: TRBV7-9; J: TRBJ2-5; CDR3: ASSLPPGQGTETQY
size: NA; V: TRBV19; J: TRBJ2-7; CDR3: ASSKEGRRISYEQY
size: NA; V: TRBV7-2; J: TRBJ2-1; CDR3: ASRSEQGANEQF
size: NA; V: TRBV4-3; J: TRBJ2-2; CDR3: ASSRYLVSGADTGELF
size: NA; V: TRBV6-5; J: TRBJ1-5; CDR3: ASSQGRDQPQH
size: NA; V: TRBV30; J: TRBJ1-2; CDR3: AWSFERGLDGYT